This TCR beta chain is from a study of blood T cells in healthy people across ages. Notes on the study in general: Donors of long life had a larger count of naive CD4+ cells and greater diversity than aged donors. Changes in expanded clonotypes were possibly confounded, as the CMV status of donors was unknown. Unsorted PBMCs prevented conclusive naive versus antigen-experienced comparison.

PCR was performed a second time for about 7 to 12 cycles using a sample-barcoded 5' primer and a J-beta primer mix. In TCRdb, the 5' RACE reads were re-called with MiXCR into one record per CDR3 protein. The repertoire consists of fewer than 2,000,000 distinct CDR3 sequences, with 35% to 50% occurring once and the leading ten covering under 25%. As regards this clonotype: Its antigen is not identified.

Germline lookup yields CDR1 SNHLY and CDR2 FYNNEI. The V and J ends lost 4 bases and 1 base respectively, with 11 bases between them. CDR3 length equals 15 residues. This chain uses TRBV2 with TRBJ1-5, with D possibly matching TRBD1 (6 bases). This clonotype was sampled from a human donor in good health. Material for sequencing was blood. The CDR3 protein is CASSGQVMSNQPQHF. CDR3 DNA sequence: TGTGCCAGCAGTGGACAGGTGATGAGCAATCAGCCCCAGCATTTT.